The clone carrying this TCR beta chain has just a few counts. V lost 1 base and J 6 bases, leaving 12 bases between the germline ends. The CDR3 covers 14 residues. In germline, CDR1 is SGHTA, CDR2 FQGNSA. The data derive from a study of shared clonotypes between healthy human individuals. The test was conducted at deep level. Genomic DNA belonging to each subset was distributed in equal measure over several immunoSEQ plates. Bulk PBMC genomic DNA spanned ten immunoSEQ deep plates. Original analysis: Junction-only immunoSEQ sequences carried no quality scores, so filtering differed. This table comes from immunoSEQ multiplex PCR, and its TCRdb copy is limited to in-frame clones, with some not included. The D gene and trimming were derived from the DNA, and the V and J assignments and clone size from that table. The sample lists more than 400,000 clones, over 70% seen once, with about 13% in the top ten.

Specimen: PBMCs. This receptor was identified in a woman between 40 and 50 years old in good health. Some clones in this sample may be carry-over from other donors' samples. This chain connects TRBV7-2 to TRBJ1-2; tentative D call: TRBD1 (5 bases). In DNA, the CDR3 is TGTGCCAGCAGCTTAGTAGACAGCTATGATGGCTACACCTTC. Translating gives CASSLVDSYDGYTF.